This passage covers 30 T cell receptor beta chains from one sample sequenced in a study of human CD8 memory T cell subsets. Preparation of the TCR beta libraries relied on UMI-labeled 5' RACE. Using the 5' RACE reads, TCRdb records one entry per CDR3 protein without DNA. This sample lists about 7,400 distinct CDR3 sequences; its ten largest clones have around 25%. Sequenced input: CD8+ T cells from PBMCs. The receptor set was obtained from a human donor in good health.

V and J are TRBV27 and TRBJ2-7; TCRdb's D gene call, TRBD2, goes unchecked for lack of DNA. The length of the CDR3 is 15 residues. CDR1 and CDR2 (germline): MNHEY, SMNVEV (reference sequence). The CDR3 loop is CASSLNSGRAYEQYF.

By frequency, this clonotype registers medium-sized. The chain employs TRBV6-2 or TRBV6-3 and TRBJ1-1; TCRdb returns TRBD1, unconfirmable since there is no DNA. CDR3 length equals 12 residues. Germline V gene lookup returns CDR1 MNHEY and CDR2 SVGEGT. Here the CDR3 reads CASSPDRDEAFF.

This sequence joins TRBV4-1 and TRBJ2-7. The CDR3 has 17 residues. Germline V gene data show CDR1 as MGHRA and CDR2 as YSYEKL. CDR3 region: CASSQDIGFSPAYEQYF.

This chain joins TRBV29-1 and TRBJ2-7. There are 14 residues in the CDR3. Germline V gene data show CDR1 as SQVTM and CDR2 as ANQGSEA. The CDR3 reads CSVSEYGRIDEQYF.

The chain has TRBV28 and TRBJ2-1; TCRdb indicates TRBD2, and absent DNA this call remains unverified. CDR1 and CDR2 from the germline V gene are MDHEN and SYDVKM. This CDR3 region has 18 residues. The CDR3 loop reads CASSSHVGLAGTLYEQFF.

This clonotype shows up as medium-sized by frequency. The chain employs TRBV5-1 and TRBJ1-1. This CDR3 comprises 14 residues. The germline gives CDR1 SGHRS, CDR2 YFSETQ. This CDR3 reads CASSLVEMNTEAFF.

The chain uses TRBV9 and TRBJ2-1; TCRdb gives TRBD1 as the D gene, but with no DNA this cannot be confirmed. Per germline, CDR1 SGDLS and CDR2 YYNGEE. The CDR3 is 16 amino acids. CDR3 residues: CASSLSRATAYNEQFF.

V gene TRBV15 combines with J gene TRBJ2-2; the D call from TCRdb, TRBD1, cannot be confirmed without DNA. This CDR3 has 14 residues. Germline assignment: CDR1 LNHNV and CDR2 YYDKDF (reference sequence). CDR3: CATSPGEKTGELFF. The full variable domain, completed using reference TRBV15 and TRBJ2-2, is DAMVIQNPRYQVTQFGKPVTLSCSQTLNHNVMYWYQQKSSQAPKLLFHYYDKDFNNEADTPDNFQSRRPNTSFCFLDIRSPGLGDTAMYLCATSPGEKTGELFFGEGSRLTVL.

This chain connects TRBV27 to TRBJ2-1; TCRdb picks TRBD2, but there is no DNA to check that call. The germline CDR1 and CDR2 sequences are MNHEY and SMNVEV (reference sequence). The CDR3 runs 15 residues. This CDR3 reads CASSLRTSGMDEQFF.

This chain joins TRBV7-3 and TRBJ2-1. This CDR3 contains 11 residues. From germline, CDR1 is SGHTA and CDR2 FQGTGA. This CDR3 reads CASSQGDEQFF.

This clonotype is labeled medium-sized based on frequency. The chain carries TRBV28 and TRBJ2-5; the TCRdb call, TRBD2, lacks DNA for checking. This CDR3 is built from 12 residues. Germline-derived CDR1 and CDR2 are MDHEN and SYDVKM. The CDR3 loop is CASSLSTSLQYF.

The chain carries TRBV2 and TRBJ2-7; as DNA is missing, the TRBD2 call by TCRdb cannot be tested. This CDR3 is 16 amino acids long. Germline V gene sequence: CDR1 SNHLY, CDR2 FYNNEI. CDR3 region: CASSPYLAGVSYEQYF.

This chain's CDR3 is CASSFFQGPDTQYF. The rearrangement links TRBV7-3 to TRBJ2-3. CDR1 is SGHTA, CDR2 FQGTGA, per germline. CDR3 size: 14 residues.

The chain employs TRBV6-1 and TRBJ2-1; lacking DNA, the TRBD2 call made by TCRdb goes unchecked. This CDR3 has 14 residues. Germline values: CDR1 MNHNS, CDR2 SASEGT. This CDR3 reads CASTDYSSYNEQFF.

This chain connects TRBV21-1 to TRBJ1-4; the TCRdb D gene call, TRBD1, has no DNA to confirm it. TRBV21-1 is a known pseudogene. This CDR3 has 22 residues. This chain's CDR3 is CARPDTGRQNLCEGATNEKLFF.

This sequence joins TRBV6-2 or TRBV6-3 and TRBJ1-5. Germline V lookup: CDR1 MNHEY, CDR2 SVGEGT. This CDR3 has 14 amino acids. The CDR3 region is CASSYWSSNQPQHF.

The chain has TRBV28 and TRBJ2-1; TCRdb lists TRBD1, though no DNA is available to test this call. The CDR3 extends over 15 amino acids. Germline lookup yields CDR1 MDHEN and CDR2 SYDVKM. The CDR3 is CASSSGTGAFDEQFF.

This chain links TRBV27 with TRBJ2-1; checking the TCRdb D call of TRBD2 is not possible without DNA. The CDR3 runs to 14 residues. The germline CDR1 and CDR2 sequences are MNHEY and SMNVEV (reference sequence). The CDR3 sequence: CASSFGSGGRQQFF.

The CDR3 sequence is CASSIYEGISYNEQFF. The V and J genes are TRBV19 and TRBJ2-1; TCRdb's D call, TRBD1, is unchecked because there is no DNA. The length of the CDR3 is 16 residues. From germline, CDR1 is LNHDA and CDR2 SQIVND (reference sequence).

This clonotype is deemed medium-sized by its frequency. V usage is TRBV7-3 and J usage is TRBJ2-7; TCRdb's assignment of TRBD1 cannot be checked, as there is no DNA. Germline V gives CDR1 SGHTA, CDR2 FQGTGA. There are 14 residues in the CDR3. This CDR3 is CASSPSGAYYEQYF.

The rearrangement links TRBV5-1 to TRBJ2-1. The germline V gene encodes CDR1 SGHRS and CDR2 YFSETQ. CDR3 length: 15 residues. The CDR3 region is CASSLTPSSYNEQFF.

J is TRBJ2-5 and V is TRBV18; with no DNA, the TCRdb D assignment of TRBD1 cannot be verified. The germline CDR1 and CDR2 sequences are KGHSH and LQKENI. This CDR3 is 14 amino acids long. CDR3 sequence reads: CASSSRGQQETQYF.

This clonotype counts as medium-sized by frequency. This chain links TRBV13 with TRBJ1-2; as DNA is missing, the TRBD1 call by TCRdb cannot be tested. CDR1 is PRHDT and CDR2 is FYEKMQ in the germline V gene (reference sequence). CDR3 length: 12 amino acids. The CDR3 spells CASSPGQYGYTF.

The chain is built from TRBV7-9 and TRBJ2-1. Germline V gene sequence: CDR1 SEHNR, CDR2 FQNEAQ (reference sequence). The CDR3 runs 14 residues. The CDR3 reads CATTGVASYNEQFF.

The genes are TRBV5-1 and TRBJ1-2; TCRdb outputs TRBD1, but without DNA this stays unchecked. This CDR3 comprises 14 residues. Germline-derived CDR1 and CDR2 are SGHRS and YFSETQ. The CDR3: CASSVWTGEGGYTF. The variable domain in full, with the rest retrieved from reference TRBV5-1 and TRBJ1-2, is KAGVTQTPRYLIKTRGQQVTLSCSPISGHRSVSWYQQTPGQGLQFLFEYFSETQRNKGNFPGRFSGRQFSNSRSEMNVSTLELGDSALYLCASSVWTGEGGYTFGSGTRLTVV.

The chain is built from TRBV7-9 and TRBJ2-1; there is no DNA to check the TCRdb D call of TRBD1. The CDR3 sequence is 14 residues long. Germline V gene data show CDR1 as SEHNR and CDR2 as FQNEAQ (reference sequence). CDR3 protein: CASSPLQNVNEQFF.

V usage is TRBV29-1 and J usage is TRBJ2-7; the TCRdb call, TRBD1, lacks DNA for checking. Germline-derived CDR1 and CDR2 are SQVTM and ANQGSEA. This CDR3 comprises 12 residues. CDR3 sequence reads: CSVGTGGNEQYF.

This clonotype is deemed medium-sized (0.01 to 0.1%) by its frequency. The chain combines TRBV28 with TRBJ2-5. There are 11 residues in the CDR3. Germline V gene data show CDR1 as MDHEN and CDR2 as SYDVKM. CDR3 amino acids: CASSLRETQYF. The full variable domain, in which reference TRBV28 and TRBJ2-5 provide the parts outside the CDR3, is DVKVTQSSRYLVKRTGEKVFLECVQDMDHENMFWYRQDPGLGLRLIYFSYDVKMKEKGDIPEGYSVSREKKERFSLILESASTNQTSMYLCASSLRETQYFGPGTRLLVL.

The genes are TRBV15 and TRBJ2-7; TCRdb returns TRBD1, unconfirmable since there is no DNA. The CDR3 is 16 residues long. Germline V gene data show CDR1 as LNHNV and CDR2 as YYDKDF (reference sequence). CDR3: CATSRTWTGVDDEQYF.

The chain employs TRBV6-2 or TRBV6-3 and TRBJ2-3. The CDR3 sequence is 15 residues long. Germline V lookup: CDR1 MNHEY, CDR2 SVGEGT. The CDR3 protein is CASSYGSRSTDTQYF.